The clone carrying this T cell receptor beta chain occurred many times. Its target is unknown. What was amplified from RNA transcripts were TCR beta CDR3 regions. HTBI primers were used for first-round RT-PCR of the TCR CDR3. TCRdb used MiXCR to reprocess the multiplex PCR reads, holding one entry per CDR3 protein. Of about 560,000 distinct CDR3 sequences listed, approximately 15% are singletons. The data were obtained in a study of T cells in Graves' hyperthyroidism and ophthalmopathy. Patients counted as stable if ophthalmopathy did not develop within 18 months. Together with thyroid ultrasound, orbital computed tomography, serum thyroxine and TRAb, clinical symptoms were used for diagnoses. The source of the PBMCs was 8.5 to 10 ml of fresh peripheral blood. Whole-study findings and limits: A 13 V-J signature model discriminated ophthalmopathy versus stable hyperthyroidism.

This TCR was sampled from a woman between 18 and 30 years old with Graves' hyperthyroidism. Sample: blood.

The CDR3 DNA reads as TGTGCCAGTGACAGTGGGACAGGGACCTCCGAGCAGTACTTC. Its protein is CASDSGTGTSEQYF. The V and J genes are TRBV19 and TRBJ2-7; TRBD1 matches at 9 bases. The CDR3 is made up of 14 amino acids. CDR1 is LNHDA, CDR2 SQIVND, per germline (reference sequence). Losses at the gene ends were 8 bases for V and 6 bases for J; bases not matched to a gene: 11.